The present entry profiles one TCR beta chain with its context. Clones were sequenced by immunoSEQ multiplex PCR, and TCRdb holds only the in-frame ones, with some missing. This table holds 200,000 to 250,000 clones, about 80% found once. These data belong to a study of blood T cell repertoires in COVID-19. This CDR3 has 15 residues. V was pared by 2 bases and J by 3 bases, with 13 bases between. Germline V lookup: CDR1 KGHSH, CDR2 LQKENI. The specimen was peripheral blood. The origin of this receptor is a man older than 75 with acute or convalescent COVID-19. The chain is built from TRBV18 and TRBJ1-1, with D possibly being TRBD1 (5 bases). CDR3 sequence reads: CASSPRGGADTEAFF. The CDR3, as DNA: TGTGCCAGCTCACCAAGAGGAGGGGCTGACACTGAAGCTTTCTTT.